The 3 T cell receptor beta chains given below trace back to one sample, sequenced in a study of circulating CD8 cells and anti-PD-1 response in melanoma (dated by TCRdb to the early 2020s). Using a BD FACSAria II cell sorter, four subsets defined by PD-1 and/or TIGIT were sorted from live CD3+CD8+TCRalphabeta+ cells. Sequenced on a NextSeq 500. The QIAseq Immune Repertoire RNA Library Kit, Human TCR Panel was used to prepare TCR libraries from approximately 16 ng of total RNA. TCRdb trimmed the raw reads at Q25, called clones with MiXCR and kept productive beta chains. For every CDR3 protein sequence, its rows merge into one entry that carries the most common genes and DNA. Counted in this sample were some 430 distinct CDR3 sequences; over 8.5% of them appeared once. The ten largest clones represent approximately 57% of the sample. Source: CD8+ T cells from PBMCs, taken at baseline or after one month of anti-PD-1 therapy (not recorded which). Source of these receptors: a human donor with melanoma.

This clonotype was recorded only once. The genes are TRBV2 and TRBJ1-1; TRBD1 agrees at 7 bases. Germline CDR1 and CDR2: SNHLY and FYNNEI. V gave up 8 bases and J gave up 3 bases; unmatched junction bases: 12. The CDR3 runs 15 residues. The CDR3 here is CASLTPGGGYTEAFF. The CDR3 region has the DNA TGTGCCAGCCTAACCCCAGGGGGTGGTTACACTGAAGCTTTCTTT.

This clonotype counts as hyperexpanded. The chain carries TRBV7-3 and TRBJ2-1; 13 positions match TRBD2. J lost 8 bases, V lost 5 bases, and 6 bases had no gene match. Per the germline V gene, CDR1 is SGHTA and CDR2 is FQGTGA. The CDR3 consists of 15 residues. The CDR3 DNA is TGTGCCAGCAGCCGACTAGCGGGAGGTACAGATGAGCAGTTCTTC. It is translated as CASSRLAGGTDEQFF.

This clonotype qualifies as medium-sized. CDR3 in DNA: TGTGCCACCAGTGAGGCGACAGGTTCGGCCGGGGAGCTGTTTTTT. Translated: CATSEATGSAGELFF. The chain has TRBV24-1 and TRBJ2-2, with D maybe TRBD1 (6 bases). Germline V gives CDR1 KGHDR, CDR2 SFDVKD. The CDR3 runs 15 residues. The V end was cut by 4 bases, the J end by 6 bases, with 14 bases between.